The next 21 T cell receptor beta chains were all read from a single sample in a study of blood T cell repertoires in COVID-19. Here immunoSEQ multiplex PCR was the method, and the copy in TCRdb shows in-frame clones only, minus some. The sample consists of fewer than 200,000 clones, approximately 86% of them appearing once. The source material was peripheral blood. These receptor sequences come from a woman aged 40 to 50 with COVID-19, enrolled during active disease.

This chain connects TRBV9 to TRBJ1-5; TRBD1 agrees at 8 bases. Trimming cost V 5 bases and J 4 bases; bases outside gene matches: 2. Germline V gives CDR1 SGDLS, CDR2 YYNGEE. The CDR3 is 13 amino acids. The CDR3 sequence is CASSGTGNQPQHF. Written as DNA, the CDR3 is TGTGCCAGCAGTGGGACAGGTAATCAGCCCCAGCATTTT.

The chain has TRBV27 and TRBJ2-2, with D unresolved. Germline-derived CDR1 and CDR2 are MNHEY and SMNVEV (reference sequence). The CDR3 has 15 residues. The ends were cut back, 2 bases at V and 1 base at J, with 8 bases in the middle. CDR3 nucleotides: TGTGCCAGCAGTTTACTCGCGAAGAACACCGGGGAGCTGTTTTTT. It specifies CASSLLAKNTGELFF.

The gene calls are TRBV7-2 and TRBJ1-6, with 9 bases lining up with TRBD1. From germline, CDR1 is SGHTA and CDR2 FQGNSA. The CDR3 loop spans 14 amino acids. V lost 5 bases to trimming and J lost 8 bases; unmatched junction nucleotides: 4. The CDR3 sequence: CASSPWTGDSPLHF. CDR3 in DNA: TGTGCCAGCAGCCCGTGGACAGGGGATTCACCCCTCCACTTT.

This clone was seen repeatedly, ten times or more. V is TRBV2 and J is TRBJ1-6; D is unclear. The V end lost 4 bases, the J end lost 7 bases, and 8 bases lay between the germline ends. The CDR3 extends over 13 amino acids. Germline V gene lookup returns CDR1 SNHLY and CDR2 FYNNEI. The CDR3 region has the DNA TGTGCCAGCAGTGCTCGACTGAATTCACCCCTCCACTTT. Encoded protein: CASSARLNSPLHF.

V gene TRBV7-6 combines with J gene TRBJ2-1, with 11 bases matching TRBD2. The V gene's germline CDR1 is SGHVS and CDR2 FNYEAQ. There are 20 residues in the CDR3. V lost 0 bases and J lost 1; bases outside the gene matches: 11. CDR3 in amino acids: CASSLAQKGTSGGSYNEQFF. CDR3 coding DNA: TGTGCCAGCAGCTTAGCGCAGAAGGGTACTAGCGGGGGATCCTACAATGAGCAGTTCTTC.

The chain recombines TRBV5-1 with TRBJ1-2; tentative D call: TRBD1 (5 bases). The CDR3 is 15 amino acids. Per the germline V gene, CDR1 is SGHRS and CDR2 is YFSETQ. V was trimmed by 4 bases and J by 7 bases, leaving 20 bases between them. CDR3 protein: CASSPGLIGVGGYTF. CDR3 DNA sequence: TGCGCCAGCAGCCCGGGACTCATCGGGGTCGGTGGCTACACCTTC. The whole variable domain, filled in from reference TRBV5-1 and TRBJ1-2, reads KAGVTQTPRYLIKTRGQQVTLSCSPISGHRSVSWYQQTPGQGLQFLFEYFSETQRNKGNFPGRFSGRQFSNSRSEMNVSTLELGDSALYLCASSPGLIGVGGYTFGSGTRLTVV.

The CDR3 reads CAISEGANTEAFF. The CDR3, as DNA: TGTGCCATCAGTGAGGGGGCGAACACTGAAGCTTTCTTT. The J gene is TRBJ1-1, the V gene TRBV10-3, with a weak D call TRBD1 (5 bases). CDR3 length equals 13 residues. V lost 2 bases and J 1 base, leaving 5 bases between the germline ends. Germline V CDR1 and CDR2: ENHRY, SYGVKD.

In DNA, the CDR3 is TGTGCTAGTGGTTTGGGACTAGCCTCCTACAATGAGCAGTTCTTC. Amino acid sequence: CASGLGLASYNEQFF. The chain links TRBV12-5 to TRBJ2-1; the match to TRBD2 covers 7 bases. Looked up from germline, CDR1 is LGHNT and CDR2 is FRNRAP. The CDR3 extends over 15 amino acids. After removal of 1 base from V and 0 bases from J, the junction contained 0 bases not matched to a gene. Combining the CDR3 with reference TRBV12-5 and TRBJ2-1 gives the whole variable domain DARVTQTPRHKVTEMGQEVTMRCQPILGHNTVFWYRQTMMQGLELLAYFRNRAPLDDSGMPKDRFSAEMPDATLATLKIQPSEPRDSAVYFCASGLGLASYNEQFFGPGTRLTVL.

This chain connects TRBV5-6 to TRBJ2-4; perhaps TRBD2 as D (5 bases). The V gene lost 2 bases and the J gene lost 6 bases, with 12 bases spanning the gap. Germline V gene lookup returns CDR1 SGHDT and CDR2 YYEEEE. The CDR3 consists of 14 residues. CDR3 region: CASSFRGLVNIQYF. DNA of the CDR3: TGTGCCAGCAGCTTTCGAGGGCTAGTAAACATTCAGTACTTC.

The rearrangement joins TRBV11-3 to TRBJ2-7, with D uncertain. The CDR3 contains 13 residues. V lost 5 bases, J lost 6 bases, and 14 bases lay in between. CDR1 is SGHNT, CDR2 YENEEA, per germline. The CDR3 protein is CASSRNPTGEQYF. The CDR3 region has the DNA TGTGCCAGCAGCAGAAATCCGACGGGCGAGCAGTACTTC.

The chain uses TRBV9 and TRBJ2-6; 12 bases align to TRBD2. The germline V gene has CDR1 SGDLS and CDR2 YYNGEE. CDR3 length: 18 residues. The ends lost 6 bases at V and 4 bases at J; junction bases unmatched: 11. CDR3 sequence reads: CASNQGLAGGLGANVLTF. CDR3 nucleotides: TGTGCCAGCAACCAGGGGCTAGCGGGAGGGTTGGGGGCCAACGTCCTGACTTTC.

The V gene is TRBV4-2, the J gene TRBJ1-1; a weak D match, TRBD1 (6 bases). The germline V gene encodes CDR1 LGHNA and CDR2 YNFKEQ. V was cut by 2 bases and J by 0 bases, with 19 bases left in between. The CDR3 is 18 residues long. The CDR3 loop reads CASSQSPGTTYMNTEAFF. In DNA, the CDR3 is TGTGCCAGCAGCCAATCCCCCGGGACAACTTATATGAACACTGAAGCTTTCTTT.

The chain uses TRBV5-1 and TRBJ2-7, with TRBD1 matching over 10 bases. Per the germline V gene, CDR1 is SGHRS and CDR2 is YFSETQ. V trimming: 4 bases; J trimming: 7 bases; junction bases outside the gene matches: 11. The CDR3 spans 15 residues. DNA for the CDR3: TGCGCCAGCAGCCCCACAGGACAGGGGGTGTGGGAGCAGTACTTC. It encodes CASSPTGQGVWEQYF.

The count of this clone is one. The rearrangement uses TRBV3-1 (or the pseudogene TRBV3-2) and TRBJ2-7; possibly TRBD1 for D (6 bases). The V and J ends lost 3 bases and 5 bases respectively, with 17 bases between them. The CDR3 contains 15 residues. Germline CDR1 is LGHDT and CDR2 is YNNKEL (reference sequence). CDR3 sequence: CASSQLQGVQDEQYF. The CDR3 DNA is TGTGCCAGCAGCCAGCTACAGGGCGTTCAGGACGAGCAGTACTTC.

This clone was found a few times. The rearrangement uses TRBV9 and TRBJ1-4, with unresolved D. The V end was cut by 0 bases, the J end by 8 bases, with 11 bases between. Germline V CDR1 and CDR2: SGDLS, YYNGEE. The CDR3 totals 14 residues. The CDR3 coding sequence is TGTGCCAGCAGCGTAGAGATAGTCCCCGAAAAACTGTTTTTT. This gives the protein CASSVEIVPEKLFF.

The J gene is TRBJ1-3, the V gene TRBV7-8; 10 positions agree with TRBD1. J lost 6 bases, V lost 5 bases, and 10 bases had no gene match. Germline lookup yields CDR1 SGHVS and CDR2 FQNEAQ. CDR3 size: 16 residues. The DNA of the CDR3 is TGTGCCAGCAGCCCTACCCTGACAGGGGGCTTAAACACCATATATTTT. It specifies CASSPTLTGGLNTIYF.

This chain links TRBV3-1 (or the pseudogene TRBV3-2) with TRBJ2-1; maybe TRBD1 (6 bases). Germline CDR1 LGHDT, CDR2 YNNKEL (reference sequence). The CDR3 loop spans 16 amino acids. Trimming removed 6 bases at V and 5 bases at J, with 20 bases between. The CDR3 here is CASSHANEQGHNEQFF. CDR3 nucleotides: TGTGCCAGCAGTCATGCAAACGAACAGGGACACAATGAGCAGTTCTTC.

This chain joins TRBV11-2 and TRBJ2-1, with 7 bases that match TRBD2. The ends lost 4 bases at V and 5 bases at J; junction bases unmatched: 8. The CDR3 has 15 amino acids. Germline V gives CDR1 SGHAT, CDR2 FQNNGV. In DNA form, the CDR3 reads TGTGCCAGCAGCTGGAAAGCGGGATTAAACAATGAGCAGTTCTTC. The encoded protein is CASSWKAGLNNEQFF.

The chain joins TRBV7-8 to TRBJ1-5, with TRBD1 matching over 9 bases. Trimming at V came to 5 bases and at J to 2 bases, leaving 28 bases not matched to a gene. The CDR3 is made up of 23 amino acids. Germline-derived CDR1 and CDR2 are SGHVS and FQNEAQ. The CDR3 DNA reads as TGTGCCAGCAGCCCCACCGGGACAGGGAATGAAGAGCGGGGGACAACCCGCAATCAGCCCCAGCATTTT. It codes for CASSPTGTGNEERGTTRNQPQHF.

This clone showed up just a few times. V usage is TRBV6-5 and J usage is TRBJ1-1, with D perhaps matching TRBD1 (5 bases). Germline loops: CDR1 MNHEY, CDR2 SVGAGI. The CDR3 has 15 amino acids. Trimming shortened V by 4 bases and J by 3 bases, and 15 bases separated the two germline ends. In DNA form, the CDR3 reads TGTGCCAGCAGTTTGACCGGGGGAGGGGACACTGAAGCTTTCTTT. It encodes CASSLTGGGDTEAFF.

The genes are TRBV5-1 and TRBJ2-7; 8 bases align to TRBD1. Germline loops: CDR1 SGHRS, CDR2 YFSETQ. The CDR3 has 15 residues. V was clipped by 1 base and J by 2 bases; unmatched bases: 5. The CDR3 DNA sequence: TGCGCCAGCAGCTTGTGGACAGGGTCCGCCTACGAGCAGTACTTC. It encodes CASSLWTGSAYEQYF.